Following are 5 T cell receptor beta chains from one sample sequenced in a study of blood T cell dynamics during melanoma immunotherapy. Produced via immunoSEQ multiplex PCR; TCRdb's table is partial and in-frame only. The sample yields around 10,000 clones, approximately 82% seen once. As for time point: pre-treatment baseline. The sequences come from blood, collected from a patient treated with checkpoint blockade. The origin of the receptors is a human donor with melanoma.

The CDR3 DNA sequence: TGTGCCAGCAGTTACACTAGCACAGATACGCAGTATTTT. Translating gives CASSYTSTDTQYF. The V call is TRBV6-5, the J call TRBJ2-3; no definite D call. The CDR3 loop spans 13 amino acids. Trimming left V 2 bases short and J 0 bases short, with 3 bases between. Germline values: CDR1 MNHEY, CDR2 SVGAGI.

The chain joins TRBV28 to TRBJ2-7, with D unclear. This CDR3 is 11 amino acids long. V was shortened by 6 bases and J by 2 bases, with 5 bases between the two germline ends. Germline V gene lookup returns CDR1 MDHEN and CDR2 SYDVKM. The CDR3 region is CASRKAYEQYF. The CDR3 nucleotides are TGTGCCAGCAGGAAAGCCTACGAGCAGTACTTC.

V usage is TRBV5-4 and J usage is TRBJ2-1; 15 bases are a match to TRBD2. This CDR3 is 16 amino acids long. Germline V gene lookup returns CDR1 SGHNT and CDR2 YYREEE (reference sequence). Trimming at V came to 0 bases and at J to 7 bases, leaving 2 bases not matched to a gene. Written as DNA, the CDR3 is TGTGCCAGCAGCTTGGGGGGACTAGCGGGAGGTAATGAGCAGTTCTTC. This translates into CASSLGGLAGGNEQFF.

This clone was detected once. The genes are TRBV14 and TRBJ1-4, with no clear D. Germline V lookup: CDR1 SGHDN, CDR2 FVKESK. V lost 1 base to trimming and J lost 4 bases, with 7 bases between them. The length of the CDR3 is 14 residues. DNA of the CDR3: TGTGCCAGCAGCCAAGCGGGAGTTAATGAAAAACTGTTTTTT. It codes for CASSQAGVNEKLFF.

The chain carries TRBV28 and TRBJ1-2, with 8 bases aligning to TRBD1. CDR1 is MDHEN and CDR2 is SYDVKM in the germline V gene. This CDR3 has 14 amino acids. J was trimmed by 6 bases and V by 5 bases; bases with no gene match: 8. The CDR3 here is CASSANGQGDGYTF. As DNA, the CDR3 is TGTGCCAGCAGTGCTAACGGACAGGGCGATGGCTACACCTTC.